These T cell receptor beta chains were read from a single sample in a study of T cell repertoires in cytomegalovirus infection. TCRdb re-derived calls from the reads in MiXCR, one entry per CDR3 protein. This sample has 640,000 or so distinct CDR3 sequences, with roughly 33% found just once. These TCRs are of unknown antigen specificity. This material consisted of cultured PBMCs, taken from culture after CMV antigen stimulation. These receptors originate from a human donor in good health (CMV status not recorded). Some clones in this sample may be carry-over from other donors' samples. CDR3s include the opening cysteine and the closing phenylalanine or tryptophan. D genes are given only for firm matches. Size is stated for part of the rows, as once, few or many counts, or as a class when the clone is expanded.

cdr3_length: 13; clone_size: -; d_call: TRBD2; v_call: TRBV30; j_call: TRBJ2-7; cdr3_aa: CAWQRLAGNEQYF; cdr3_nt: TGTGCCTGGCAGAGACTAGCGGGAAACGAGCAGTACTTC
cdr3_length: 16; clone_size: -; d_call: -; v_call: TRBV6-1; j_call: TRBJ1-5; cdr3_aa: CASNKVAGTSNQPQHF; cdr3_nt: TGTGCCAGCAACAAAGTTGCCGGGACCTCCAATCAGCCCCAGCATTTT
cdr3_length: 14; clone_size: few; d_call: TRBD2; v_call: TRBV7-6; j_call: TRBJ2-1; cdr3_aa: CASSMGLGRDEQFF; cdr3_nt: TGTGCCAGCAGCATGGGACTAGGAAGGGATGAGCAGTTCTTC
cdr3_length: 14; clone_size: -; d_call: TRBD1; v_call: TRBV20-1; j_call: TRBJ1-2; cdr3_aa: CSAFRTGSTYGYTF; cdr3_nt: TGCAGTGCCTTCAGGACAGGGTCGACCTATGGCTACACCTTC
cdr3_length: 12; clone_size: -; d_call: TRBD1; v_call: TRBV6-2/TRBV6-3; j_call: TRBJ1-2; cdr3_aa: CASGTGVYGYTF; cdr3_nt: TGTGCCAGCGGCACAGGGGTCTATGGCTACACCTTC
cdr3_length: 16; clone_size: -; d_call: -; v_call: TRBV20-1; j_call: TRBJ1-6; cdr3_aa: CSASEPPSSYNSPLHF; cdr3_nt: TGCAGTGCTAGTGAGCCGCCGAGCTCCTATAATTCACCCCTCCACTTT
cdr3_length: 15; clone_size: -; d_call: TRBD1; v_call: TRBV27; j_call: TRBJ1-1; cdr3_aa: CASSLSDRGNTEAFF; cdr3_nt: TGTGCCAGCAGTTTATCAGACAGGGGGAACACTGAAGCTTTCTTT
cdr3_length: 14; clone_size: -; d_call: -; v_call: TRBV6-1; j_call: TRBJ2-1; cdr3_aa: CASWRSRVYNEQFF; cdr3_nt: TGTGCCAGCTGGCGTTCTCGGGTTTACAATGAGCAGTTCTTC
cdr3_length: 15; clone_size: -; d_call: -; v_call: TRBV25-1; j_call: TRBJ1-6; cdr3_aa: CATSPRSGENSPLHF; cdr3_nt: TGTGCCACCTCGCCCCGATCGGGGGAGAATTCACCCCTCCACTTT
cdr3_length: 16; clone_size: few; d_call: TRBD1; v_call: TRBV15; j_call: TRBJ2-7; cdr3_aa: CATSRDRDRPAYEQYF; cdr3_nt: TGTGCCACCAGCAGAGATCGGGACAGGCCTGCCTACGAGCAGTACTTC
cdr3_length: 17; clone_size: -; d_call: TRBD1; v_call: TRBV6-2/TRBV6-3; j_call: TRBJ1-6; cdr3_aa: CASSTKRQGAFRSPLHF; cdr3_nt: TGTGCCAGCAGCACCAAAAGACAGGGGGCCTTTCGATCACCCCTCCACTTT
cdr3_length: 13; clone_size: -; d_call: -; v_call: TRBV6-2/TRBV6-3; j_call: TRBJ2-5; cdr3_aa: CASRDLTQETQYF; cdr3_nt: TGTGCCAGCAGGGACTTGACCCAAGAGACCCAGTACTTC
cdr3_length: 11; clone_size: many; d_call: -; v_call: TRBV27; j_call: TRBJ2-7; cdr3_aa: CASSTGYEQYF; cdr3_nt: TGTGCCAGCAGCACAGGCTACGAGCAGTACTTC
cdr3_length: 13; clone_size: -; d_call: TRBD1; v_call: TRBV20-1; j_call: TRBJ1-2; cdr3_aa: CSANTGGRSDYTF; cdr3_nt: TGCAGTGCTAACACAGGGGGAAGGTCTGACTACACCTTC
cdr3_length: 16; clone_size: many; d_call: TRBD2; v_call: TRBV7-6; j_call: TRBJ2-7; cdr3_aa: CASSLPPRLAENPRNF; cdr3_nt: TGTGCCAGCAGCTTACCGCCCCGACTAGCGGAAAACCCTAGGAACTTC
cdr3_length: 19; clone_size: -; d_call: -; v_call: TRBV11-2; j_call: TRBJ2-1; cdr3_aa: CASSLPRGSLRGSYNEQFF; cdr3_nt: TGTGCCAGCAGCCTCCCGCGGGGCTCCCTAAGAGGGTCCTACAATGAGCAGTTCTTC
cdr3_length: 15; clone_size: -; d_call: TRBD2; v_call: TRBV14; j_call: TRBJ2-3; cdr3_aa: CASSQGGSGTDTQYF; cdr3_nt: TGTGCCAGCAGCCAAGGTGGTAGCGGGACAGATACGCAGTATTTT
cdr3_length: 12; clone_size: -; d_call: -; v_call: TRBV10-3; j_call: TRBJ1-1; cdr3_aa: CAISPTTGGAFF; cdr3_nt: TGTGCCATCAGCCCGACGACCGGAGGAGCTTTCTTT
cdr3_length: 17; clone_size: -; d_call: -; v_call: TRBV15; j_call: TRBJ2-2; cdr3_aa: CATSSERAKTNTGELFF; cdr3_nt: TGTGCCACCAGCAGTGAGCGGGCCAAGACGAACACCGGGGAGCTGTTTTTT
cdr3_length: 16; clone_size: -; d_call: -; v_call: TRBV28; j_call: TRBJ2-4; cdr3_aa: CASSISSEWNKNIQYF; cdr3_nt: TGTGCCAGCAGTATATCTAGCGAGTGGAACAAAAACATTCAGTACTTC
cdr3_length: 13; clone_size: -; d_call: -; v_call: TRBV5-4; j_call: TRBJ2-3; cdr3_aa: CACRDLNTDTQYF; cdr3_nt: TGTGCCTGTCGGGACCTAAACACAGATACGCAGTATTTT
cdr3_length: 15; clone_size: few; d_call: -; v_call: TRBV4-1; j_call: TRBJ2-4; cdr3_aa: CASSQVEVAKNIQYF; cdr3_nt: TGCGCCAGCAGCCAAGTGGAGGTAGCCAAAAACATTCAGTACTTC